These T cell receptor beta chains were read from a single sample in a study of early T cells in non-severe SARS-CoV-2 infection. TCRdb processed the 5' RACE reads anew with MiXCR; each CDR3 protein has one entry. The sample lists 50,000 to 80,000 distinct CDR3 sequences, 7.5% to 9% occurring once. Sequencing was performed on whole blood, taken at baseline. The source is an adult who was a healthcare worker with PCR-confirmed SARS-CoV-2 infection or an uninfected control (not recorded which). Both conserved end residues are part of each CDR3. The D gene is left open where the match is weak. Size values are once, few and many counts, or a class for expanded clones, and some rows have none.

D: -; size: few; V: TRBV27; J: TRBJ2-7; CDR3: CASSQRKNPTSEQYF; DNA: TGTGCCAGCAGTCAGCGAAAGAACCCTACGAGCGAGCAGTACTTC
D: TRBD2; size: many; V: TRBV14; J: TRBJ2-3; CDR3: CASSPSGRGTDTQYF; DNA: TGTGCCAGCAGCCCGAGCGGGAGGGGCACAGATACGCAGTATTTT
D: -; size: many; V: TRBV7-6; J: TRBJ1-6; CDR3: CASSLKQGPDRLHF; DNA: TGTGCCAGCAGCTTAAAGCAGGGTCCTGATCGCCTCCACTTT
D: -; size: many; V: TRBV12-3/TRBV12-4; J: TRBJ2-5; CDR3: CASIPRSGQETQYF; DNA: TGTGCCAGCATCCCGCGGTCTGGCCAAGAGACCCAGTACTTC
D: -; size: few; V: TRBV6-6; J: TRBJ1-1; CDR3: CASSYSPLWGWDTEAFF; DNA: TGTGCCAGCAGTTACTCCCCGCTCTGGGGTTGGGACACTGAAGCTTTCTTT
D: TRBD1; size: few; V: TRBV2; J: TRBJ2-2; CDR3: CASSVDRAYGELFF; DNA: TGTGCCAGCAGTGTGGACAGGGCCTACGGGGAGCTGTTTTTT
D: -; size: few; V: TRBV7-8; J: TRBJ2-2; CDR3: CASSLGSGGRYTGELFF; DNA: TGTGCCAGCAGCTTAGGATCCGGGGGCAGGTACACCGGGGAGCTGTTTTTT
D: TRBD2; size: -; V: TRBV18; J: TRBJ2-7; CDR3: CASSRGSGSTEEQYF; DNA: TGTGCCAGCTCTCGGGGCAGCGGGAGTACGGAGGAGCAGTACTTC
D: TRBD2; size: few; V: TRBV6-2/TRBV6-3; J: TRBJ2-1; CDR3: CASSRLAAFTYNEQFF; DNA: TGTGCCAGCAGTAGACTAGCGGCGTTTACTTACAATGAGCAGTTCTTC
D: -; size: -; V: TRBV5-1; J: TRBJ2-2; CDR3: CASSFRRGELFF; DNA: TGCGCCAGCAGCTTTCGGCGGGGGGAGCTGTTTTTT
D: -; size: many; V: TRBV19; J: TRBJ1-1; CDR3: CASSRIGGEAFF; DNA: TGTGCCAGTAGTAGGATCGGTGGTGAAGCTTTCTTT
D: -; size: many; V: TRBV6-5; J: TRBJ1-6; CDR3: CASSSGRNSPLHF; DNA: TGTGCCAGCAGTTCAGGGAGGAATTCACCCCTCCACTTT
D: TRBD2; size: once; V: TRBV24-1; J: TRBJ2-1; CDR3: CATSDRGTSNEQFF; DNA: TGTGCCACCAGTGATCGCGGGACTAGCAATGAGCAGTTCTTC
D: TRBD2; size: few; V: TRBV3-1; J: TRBJ2-4; CDR3: CASSHTSAQNIQYF; DNA: TGTGCCAGCAGCCACACTAGCGCCCAAAACATTCAGTACTTC
D: -; size: -; V: TRBV30; J: TRBJ2-5; CDR3: CAGYSRVRGTQYF; DNA: TGTGCCGGATACTCTAGGGTGAGAGGGACCCAGTACTTC
D: TRBD2; size: few; V: TRBV20-1; J: TRBJ2-3; CDR3: CSARNAASGSVDTQYF; DNA: TGCAGTGCTAGAAATGCGGCTAGCGGGAGCGTAGATACGCAGTATTTT
D: -; size: few; V: TRBV7-2; J: TRBJ2-5; CDR3: CASSLKGQRETQYF; DNA: TGTGCCAGCAGCTTAAAGGGCCAAAGAGAGACCCAGTACTTC
D: -; size: few; V: TRBV30; J: TRBJ1-4; CDR3: CAWSVQVNEKLFF; DNA: TGTGCCTGGAGTGTACAAGTAAATGAAAAACTGTTTTTT
D: -; size: -; V: TRBV7-2; J: TRBJ2-1; CDR3: CASSPRLDPEQFF; DNA: TGTGCCAGCAGCCCTAGACTAGATCCTGAGCAGTTCTTC
D: -; size: many; V: TRBV20-1; J: TRBJ2-4; CDR3: CSAKYPGVRGKNIQYF; DNA: TGCAGTGCTAAGTACCCGGGAGTAAGGGGAAAAAACATTCAGTACTTC
D: TRBD1; size: -; V: TRBV11-2; J: TRBJ2-2; CDR3: CASTTGGFDTGELFF; DNA: TGTGCCAGCACCACAGGGGGGTTCGACACCGGGGAGCTGTTTTTT
D: TRBD1; size: many; V: TRBV30; J: TRBJ1-5; CDR3: CAWSADRGQPQHF; DNA: TGTGCCTGGAGTGCGGACAGGGGACAGCCCCAGCATTTT
D: TRBD2; size: many; V: TRBV20-1; J: TRBJ2-1; CDR3: CSARDLKGREYYNEQFF; DNA: TGCAGTGCTAGAGATTTAAAAGGGCGGGAGTACTACAATGAGCAGTTCTTC
D: -; size: -; V: TRBV7-2; J: TRBJ1-3; CDR3: CASSTDGNSGNTIYF; DNA: TGTGCCAGCAGCACCGACGGGAACTCTGGAAACACCATATATTTT
D: TRBD1; size: -; V: TRBV12-3/TRBV12-4; J: TRBJ2-2; CDR3: CASGTGGGTNTGELFF; DNA: TGTGCCAGCGGGACAGGAGGGGGAACGAACACCGGGGAGCTGTTTTTT
D: -; size: many; V: TRBV27; J: TRBJ2-7; CDR3: CASVGRSYEQYF; DNA: TGTGCCAGCGTCGGGCGGAGTTACGAGCAGTACTTC
D: -; size: few; V: TRBV10-3; J: TRBJ2-5; CDR3: CAIVGTPGETQYF; DNA: TGTGCCATCGTGGGGACACCTGGGGAGACCCAGTACTTC
D: -; size: few; V: TRBV7-6; J: TRBJ2-2; CDR3: CASSLGLAANTGELFF; DNA: TGTGCCAGCAGCTTAGGTCTAGCTGCGAACACCGGGGAGCTGTTTTTT
D: -; size: -; V: TRBV28; J: TRBJ2-3; CDR3: CASSVTTDTQYF; DNA: TGTGCCAGCAGTGTAACCACAGATACGCAGTATTTT
D: -; size: many; V: TRBV6-2/TRBV6-3; J: TRBJ2-7; CDR3: CASSLGNEQYF; DNA: TGTGCCAGCAGTCTGGGAAACGAGCAGTACTTC
D: TRBD2; size: few; V: TRBV5-1; J: TRBJ2-3; CDR3: CASSSPGGGTDTQYF; DNA: TGCGCCAGCAGCTCCCCGGGAGGAGGCACAGATACGCAGTATTTT
D: -; size: -; V: TRBV7-6; J: TRBJ2-7; CDR3: CASSSRDNSYEQYF; DNA: TGTGCCAGCAGCTCCCGGGACAACTCCTACGAGCAGTACTTC
D: -; size: few; V: TRBV9; J: TRBJ2-5; CDR3: CASSPLYMETQYF; DNA: TGTGCCAGCAGCCCACTGTATATGGAGACCCAGTACTTC
D: -; size: -; V: TRBV5-1; J: TRBJ2-7; CDR3: CASSPPATGEQYF; DNA: TGCGCCAGCAGTCCGCCCGCCACGGGAGAGCAGTACTTC
D: -; size: many; V: TRBV5-4; J: TRBJ2-7; CDR3: CASSLGTDEQYF; DNA: TGTGCCAGCAGCCTGGGGACGGATGAGCAGTACTTC
D: TRBD2; size: many; V: TRBV2; J: TRBJ2-5; CDR3: CASQQASGFQETQYF; DNA: TGTGCCAGCCAACAGGCTAGCGGGTTCCAAGAGACCCAGTACTTC
D: TRBD1; size: -; V: TRBV29-1; J: TRBJ1-2; CDR3: CSAQDDRGYGYTF; DNA: TGCAGCGCACAAGATGACAGGGGGTATGGCTACACCTTC
D: TRBD2; size: many; V: TRBV6-6; J: TRBJ2-1; CDR3: CASSYSGGSSYNEQFF; DNA: TGTGCCAGCAGTTACTCCGGGGGGAGCTCCTACAATGAGCAGTTCTTC
D: -; size: few; V: TRBV7-9; J: TRBJ2-1; CDR3: CASSLAFDSYEQFF; DNA: TGTGCCAGCAGCTTAGCGTTTGATAGCTATGAGCAGTTCTTC
D: TRBD2; size: -; V: TRBV19; J: TRBJ2-1; CDR3: CASSILHGTSGRDEQFF; DNA: TGTGCCAGTAGTATCCTACACGGGACTAGCGGGAGAGATGAGCAGTTCTTC